This TCR beta chain appears in the sequencing data of a study of T cell responses to AZD1222 COVID-19 vaccine (dated by TCRdb to the early 2020s). Some background on the complete study: TCR sequencing covered fewer than 250 trial participants: 200 to 220 given two doses of AZD1222 and 26 given two doses of MenACWY control vaccine. Enrollment into the trials was organized by age into subgroups of 18-55, 56-69 and 70-plus years, and those subgroups contained about 160, 30 and 59 TCR-sequenced participants, respectively. Points the paper makes about the study in general: Spike-specific TCR breadth and depth rose significantly after two AZD1222 doses compared with day 0 and with MenACWY recipients. No day 14 peak-response samples were available, so repertoires were characterized only after the peak T cell response. The whole spike protein was spanned by vaccine-associated CD4 TCRs, and dominant responses were seen in regions 160-218 and 743-854. Epitopes outside the regions mutated in the B.1.351 and B.1.1.7 variants were reportedly recognized by nearly half of the unique spike-specific TCRs. Conclusions about previously exposed vaccinees were limited because only 5 or 6 AZD1222 recipients were SARS-CoV-2 seropositive at baseline. The 56-69-year group was small, and its depth increase did not reach significance, likely because of low power. Participants were mostly white British, with more females than males. The authors suggested clonal diversity may have been underestimated.

The sample's time point label, decoded: about 28 days (+/-7) after the second vaccine dose. AZD1222 recipients with second doses at about 4 weeks or about 12 weeks were pooled, because spike-specific TCR depth and breadth did not differ between schedules. Vaccinee samples were obtained from the UK trials COV001 and COV002, which included a single-blind randomized controlled phase 2/3 trial of AZD1222 (ChAdOx1 nCoV-19) in healthy adults. For TCRbeta chain sequencing, PBMC samples from trial participants were taken at day 0 and at day 28 after the second dose. In the case of this clone: Its binding antigen is unknown. Per-base quality was not reported, and no clone a single base away is much larger than it.

The CDR3 regions of human TCRbeta chains were subjected to immunosequencing. Under the source paper's analysis protocol: Repertoire TCRs were checked for matches against a reference library of SARS-CoV-2-specific TCRs that had been generated using the MIRA antigen-specificity platform. Breadth was defined as the fraction of unique TCRs that were SARS-CoV-2-associated. Depth was defined as the fraction of total T cells that were SARS-CoV-2-associated. Using the MIRA data, each spike-specific TCR was mapped to the spike region that the TCR reacts to and placed in a CD4 or CD8 class. Log10-transformed breadth and depth values were compared by one-way ANOVA with Sidak's multiple comparisons tests. As stored in TCRdb, this immuneACCESS dataset retains in-frame rearrangements with V and J assigned. A fraction of the clones does not appear; measured against another copy, unresolved V genes explain less than half of the discrepancy, and the remainder lacks a known reason. V and J calls and clone size are those listed in that table; D and trimming were worked out from the DNA. For this sample there are fewer than 90,000 clones; 70% to 90% appear just once. Together, the top ten hold around 6% of the sample.

The sequencing here drew on peripheral blood, taken 28 days after the second AZD1222 dose. The sequence came from an adult who received the AZD1222 COVID-19 vaccine.

The DNA sequence is TGTGCCAGTAGTACGGTGTGGGGCGCTAATTCACCCCTCCACTTT. This sequence encodes CASSTVWGANSPLHF. This chain joins TRBV19 to TRBJ1-6; TRBD1 is a possible D gene, resting on 5 matching bases. The CDR1 and CDR2 encoded by the germline V gene (reference sequence) are LNHDA and SQIVND. Measured from the cysteine to the phenylalanine, the CDR3 is 15 residues long. The DNA shown is the 45-base CDR3, in frame from base 1. V drops 4 bases and J drops 6 bases, leaving 13 bases in between.